This TCR beta chain emerged from a study of technical replicates of blood from several donors. Libraries were prepared by immunoSEQ multiplex PCR; TCRdb keeps only in-frame clonotypes and omits some of them. Of almost 85,000 clones in the sample, approximately 97% were seen once. Trimming at V came to 8 bases and at J to 0 bases, leaving 4 bases not matched to a gene. The CDR3 has 15 residues. Germline V gene lookup returns CDR1 SNHLY and CDR2 FYNNEI. The source of this sequence is a human donor in good health. The V and J genes are TRBV2 and TRBJ2-1; TRBD1 matches at 10 bases. The sequenced material came from T cells isolated from PBMCs. The CDR3 spells CASAGQGVSYNEQFF. The CDR3 DNA sequence: TGTGCCAGCGCAGGACAGGGGGTCTCCTACAATGAGCAGTTCTTC. Full variable domain (outside the CDR3, taken from reference TRBV2 and TRBJ2-1): EPEVTQTPSHQVTQMGQEVILRCVPISNHLYFYWYRQILGQKVEFLVSFYNNEISEKSEIFDDQFSVERPDGSNFTLKIRSTKLEDSAMYFCASAGQGVSYNEQFFGPGTRLTVL.